A single sample gave rise to the 10 T cell receptor beta chains below, sequenced in a study of cytomegalovirus exposure and HLA in healthy donors. Both 60 Vbeta primers and 13 Jbeta primers went into the PCR. The table came from immunoSEQ multiplex PCR; TCRdb's copy has only in-frame clones and leaves some out. The sample has about 92,000 clones, 55% to 75% seen once. The sample taken for sequencing was PBMCs. The receptors shown here come from a woman between 18 and 29 years old in good health and CMV-seropositive.

CDR3 nucleotides: TGTGCCAGCAGTTTACGCGGACTAGCGCCCACCTACGAGCAGTACTTC. It specifies CASSLRGLAPTYEQYF. V is TRBV27 and J is TRBJ2-7; TRBD2 aligns across 9 bases. J was trimmed by 2 bases and V by 2 bases; bases with no gene match: 7. This CDR3 contains 16 residues. Germline CDR1 is MNHEY and CDR2 is SMNVEV (reference sequence).

This chain uses TRBV28 with TRBJ1-1, with 7 bases fitting TRBD1. CDR3 length equals 14 residues. Germline CDR1 reads MDHEN; CDR2 reads SYDVKM. With 1 base clipped from V and 5 bases from J, the junction kept 4 bases outside the gene matches. CDR3 sequence (DNA): TGTGCCAGCAGTTTATTGCTACAGGGGACTGAAGCTTTCTTT. Translated: CASSLLLQGTEAFF.

The chain joins TRBV5-1 to TRBJ2-5; D gene uncertain. This CDR3 is 12 amino acids long. The ends were cut back, 1 base at V and 5 bases at J, with 6 bases in the middle. The germline CDR1 and CDR2 sequences are SGHRS and YFSETQ. CDR3 amino acids: CASSLSMETQYF. CDR3 DNA sequence: TGCGCCAGCAGCTTGAGCATGGAGACCCAGTACTTC.

The rearrangement links TRBV6-5 to TRBJ1-4, with 7 nucleotides matching TRBD1. After removal of 5 bases from V and 7 bases from J, the junction contained 7 bases not matched to a gene. The CDR3 is 14 residues long. The germline V gene encodes CDR1 MNHEY and CDR2 SVGAGI. In nucleotides, the CDR3 is TGTGCCAGCAGTCGACAGGGTACCCCTGAAAAACTGTTTTTT. Translation: CASSRQGTPEKLFF.

This chain uses TRBV5-1 with TRBJ2-2; 9 bases are shared with TRBD2. CDR1 is SGHRS and CDR2 is YFSETQ in the germline V gene. V trimming: 3 bases; J trimming: 6 bases; junction bases outside the gene matches: 3. The CDR3 has 14 residues. The CDR3 reads CASSSTSGSGELFF. The CDR3 DNA follows: TGCGCCAGCAGCTCCACTAGCGGGTCCGGGGAGCTGTTTTTT. The complete variable domain, with remaining parts taken from reference TRBV5-1 and TRBJ2-2, reads KAGVTQTPRYLIKTRGQQVTLSCSPISGHRSVSWYQQTPGQGLQFLFEYFSETQRNKGNFPGRFSGRQFSNSRSEMNVSTLELGDSALYLCASSSTSGSGELFFGEGSRLTVL.

This clone was seen only once. This rearrangement joins TRBV6-5 to TRBJ2-3, with 12 bases lining up with TRBD2. Germline V gives CDR1 MNHEY, CDR2 SVGAGI. V gave up 3 bases and J gave up 2 bases; unmatched junction bases: 3. The CDR3 loop spans 16 amino acids. The CDR3 protein is CASSYGLAGITDTQYF. CDR3 DNA: TGTGCCAGCAGTTATGGACTAGCGGGGATCACAGATACGCAGTATTTT.

The chain links TRBV7-2 to TRBJ2-1; 8 bases agree with TRBD1. This CDR3 comprises 15 residues. Germline lookup yields CDR1 SGHTA and CDR2 FQGNSA. The V gene end was trimmed by 6 bases and the J gene end by 3 bases; junction bases not matched to a gene: 7. The CDR3, as DNA: TGTGCCAGCAGATTGGACAGGGTAGGCTACAATGAGCAGTTCTTC. Amino acid sequence: CASRLDRVGYNEQFF.

This chain connects TRBV7-8 to TRBJ2-3, with D maybe TRBD2 (6 bases). This CDR3 is 16 amino acids long. Germline CDR1 SGHVS, CDR2 FQNEAQ. Trimming took 1 base from V and 5 from J, leaving 16 bases between them. CDR3 nucleotides: TGTGCCAGCAGCTTAGGTCTCGGGAGTCTCGGAGATACGCAGTATTTT. It translates to CASSLGLGSLGDTQYF.

The chain has TRBV10-3 and TRBJ2-5; 7 positions match TRBD1. V lost 7 bases and J lost 1; bases outside the gene matches: 3. CDR3 length: 13 amino acids. The V gene's germline CDR1 is ENHRY and CDR2 SYGVKD. CDR3 nucleotides: TGTGCCATCATGGACAGGTCCCAAGAGACCCAGTACTTC. Amino acid sequence: CAIMDRSQETQYF.

The genes are TRBV30 and TRBJ1-1; 8 bases line up with TRBD1. After removal of 0 bases from V and 4 bases from J, the junction contained 4 bases not matched to a gene. Germline V gene lookup returns CDR1 GTSNPN and CDR2 SVGIG (reference sequence). This CDR3 is 14 amino acids long. DNA for the CDR3: TGTGCCTGGAGTGTAGCAGGGGGCGGCACTGAAGCTTTCTTT. Its protein product is CAWSVAGGGTEAFF.